This TCR beta chain was recovered during a study of patients and donors after allogeneic stem cell transplantation (dated by TCRdb to the early 2020s). The library was generated by RT-PCR. Sequencing instrument: NextSeq 550. In-frame beta chains were kept once TCRdb had trimmed the public reads at Q25 with fastp and called clones with MiXCR. Entries that share a CDR3 protein sequence are merged under the most common genes and DNA. The sample has 10,000 to 13,000 distinct CDR3 sequences on record, roughly 21% of them singletons. The top ten clonotypes cover about 50% of the sample. Trimming removed 0 bases from V and 4 bases from J, leaving 13 bases between the germline ends. Based on the germline V gene, the CDR1 and CDR2 sequences are SGHRS and YFSETQ. The cysteine opens and the phenylalanine closes a CDR3 of 15 amino acids. Only the CDR3 part of the read is kept: 45 bases, read in frame from the first base.

In this sample, this clonotype turned up many times. This clone's antigen is unknown. Per-nucleotide qualities are absent, and no much larger clonotype sits a single base away. This chain is built from TRBV5-1 and TRBJ1-2; the best D guess is TRBD1, with 6 bases matching. The sample comprised blood, either unsorted or a sorted T cell fraction (not recorded which). The sequence was obtained from a human donor who was either an allogeneic HSCT recipient or a stem cell or donor lymphocyte infusion donor (not recorded which). It is not recorded whose cells these are; they may come from a transplant donor. The CDR3 protein sequence reads: CASSLGLWGLYGYTF. The sequence in DNA is TGCGCCAGCAGCTTGGGACTCTGGGGGCTCTATGGCTACACCTTC.